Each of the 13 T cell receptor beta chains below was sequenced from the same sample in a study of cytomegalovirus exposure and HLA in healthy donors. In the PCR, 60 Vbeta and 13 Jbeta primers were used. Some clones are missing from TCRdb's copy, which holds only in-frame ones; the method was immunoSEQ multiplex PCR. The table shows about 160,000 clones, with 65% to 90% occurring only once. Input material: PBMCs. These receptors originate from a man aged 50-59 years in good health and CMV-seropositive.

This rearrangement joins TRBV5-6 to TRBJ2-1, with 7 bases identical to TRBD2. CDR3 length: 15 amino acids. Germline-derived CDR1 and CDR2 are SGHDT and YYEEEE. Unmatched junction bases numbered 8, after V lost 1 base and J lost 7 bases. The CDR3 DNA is TGTGCCAGCAGCTTGAAATGGCTAGCGGTTAATGAGCAGTTCTTC. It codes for CASSLKWLAVNEQFF.

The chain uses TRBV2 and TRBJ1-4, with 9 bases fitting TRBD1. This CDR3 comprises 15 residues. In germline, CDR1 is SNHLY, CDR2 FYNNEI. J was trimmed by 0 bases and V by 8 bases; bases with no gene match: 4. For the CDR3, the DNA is TGTGCCAGCGCAGACAGGGGGACAACTAATGAAAAACTGTTTTTT. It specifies CASADRGTTNEKLFF.

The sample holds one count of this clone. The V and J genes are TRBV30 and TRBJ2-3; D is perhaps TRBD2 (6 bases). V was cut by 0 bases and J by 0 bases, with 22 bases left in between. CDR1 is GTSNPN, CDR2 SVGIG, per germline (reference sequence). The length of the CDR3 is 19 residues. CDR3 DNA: TGTGCCTGGAGTGTACGGGGGACTGGGAGGCCCTTTAGCACAGATACGCAGTATTTT. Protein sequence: CAWSVRGTGRPFSTDTQYF.

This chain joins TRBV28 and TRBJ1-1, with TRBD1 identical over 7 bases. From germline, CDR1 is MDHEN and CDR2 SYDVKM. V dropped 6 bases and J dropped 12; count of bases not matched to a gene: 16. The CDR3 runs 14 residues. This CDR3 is CASRVTTQGNLPFF. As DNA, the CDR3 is TGTGCCAGCAGAGTAACGACACAGGGGAACCTGCCTTTCTTT.

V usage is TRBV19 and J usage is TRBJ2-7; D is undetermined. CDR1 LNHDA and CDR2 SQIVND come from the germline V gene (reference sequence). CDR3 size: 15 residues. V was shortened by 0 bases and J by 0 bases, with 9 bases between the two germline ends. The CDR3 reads CASSIDLSFSYEQYF. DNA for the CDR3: TGTGCCAGTAGTATAGATTTGAGTTTCTCCTACGAGCAGTACTTC.

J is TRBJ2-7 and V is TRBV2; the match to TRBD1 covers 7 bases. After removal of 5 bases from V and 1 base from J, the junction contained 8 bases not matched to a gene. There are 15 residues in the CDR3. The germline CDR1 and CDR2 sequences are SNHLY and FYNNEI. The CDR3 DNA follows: TGTGCCAGCAGTTCAATGGGACAGACTTCCTACGAGCAGTACTTC. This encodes CASSSMGQTSYEQYF.

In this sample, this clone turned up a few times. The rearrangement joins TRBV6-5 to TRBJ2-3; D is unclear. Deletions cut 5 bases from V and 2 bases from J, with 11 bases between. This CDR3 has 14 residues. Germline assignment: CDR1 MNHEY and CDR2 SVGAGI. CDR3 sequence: CASSPRSVTDTQYF. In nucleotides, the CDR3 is TGTGCCAGCAGTCCCAGGTCCGTCACAGATACGCAGTATTTT.

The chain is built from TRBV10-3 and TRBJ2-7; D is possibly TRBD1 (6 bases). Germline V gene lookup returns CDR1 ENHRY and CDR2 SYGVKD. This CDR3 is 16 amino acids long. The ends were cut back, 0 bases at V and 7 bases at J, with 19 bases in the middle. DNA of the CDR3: TGTGCCATCAGTGAGTCGGGTGGGGGCGCAACGGGAGAGCAGTACTTC. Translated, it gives CAISESGGGATGEQYF.

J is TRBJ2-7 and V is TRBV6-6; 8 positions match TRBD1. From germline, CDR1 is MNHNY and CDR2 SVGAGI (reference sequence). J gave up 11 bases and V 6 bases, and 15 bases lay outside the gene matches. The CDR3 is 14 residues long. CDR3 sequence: CASSQGAGWQVEYF. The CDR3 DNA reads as TGTGCCAGCAGCCAGGGGGCGGGTTGGCAGGTGGAGTACTTC.

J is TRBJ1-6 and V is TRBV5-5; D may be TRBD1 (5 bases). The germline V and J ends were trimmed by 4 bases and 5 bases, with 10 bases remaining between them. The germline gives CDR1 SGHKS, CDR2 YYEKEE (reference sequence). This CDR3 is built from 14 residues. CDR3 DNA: TGTGCCAGCAGCCAGGGTTCGCATAATTCACCCCTCCACTTT. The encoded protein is CASSQGSHNSPLHF.

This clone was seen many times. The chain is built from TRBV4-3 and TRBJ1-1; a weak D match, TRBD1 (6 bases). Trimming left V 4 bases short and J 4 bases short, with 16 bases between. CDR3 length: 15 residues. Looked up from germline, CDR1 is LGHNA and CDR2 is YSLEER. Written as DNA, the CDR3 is TGCGCCAGCAGCCCCGGGGGGCGTCCCCCCACTGAAGCTTTCTTT. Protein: CASSPGGRPPTEAFF.

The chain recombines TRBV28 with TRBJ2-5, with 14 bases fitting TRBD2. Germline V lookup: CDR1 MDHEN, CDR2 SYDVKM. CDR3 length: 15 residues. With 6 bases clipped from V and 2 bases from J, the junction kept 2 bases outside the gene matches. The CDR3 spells CASRRLAGGQETQYF. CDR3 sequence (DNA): TGTGCCAGCAGAAGACTAGCGGGGGGGCAAGAGACCCAGTACTTC.

The chain's CDR3 is CASSISRDRASFNYGYTF. As DNA, the CDR3 is TGTGCCAGTAGTATTTCGAGGGACAGGGCCTCGTTCAACTATGGCTACACCTTC. This chain joins TRBV19 and TRBJ1-2, with TRBD1 matching over 9 bases. Germline trimming cut 3 bases from V and 2 bases from J; bases unmatched to any gene: 13. Germline V gene sequence: CDR1 LNHDA, CDR2 SQIVND (reference sequence). This CDR3 has 18 amino acids.